This T cell receptor (beta chain) originates from a study of cytomegalovirus exposure and HLA in healthy donors. The PCR contained 60 Vbeta and 13 Jbeta primers. Produced via immunoSEQ multiplex PCR; TCRdb's table is partial and in-frame only. The data hold nearly 110,000 clones, with more than 65% observed a single time. This clone was picked up a small number of times. This CDR3 is 16 amino acids long. From germline, CDR1 is SGHNT and CDR2 YENEEA. The material sequenced was PBMCs. The clonotype was recovered from a male donor in good health and CMV-seronegative. V and J are TRBV11-3 and TRBJ2-5; 10 bases align to TRBD2. The end of the DNA is better explained by TRBJ2-7, so the J call may be wrong. CDR3 sequence: CASSPSSGRGAYEQYF. CDR3 bases: TGTGCCAGCAGCCCTTCTAGCGGGAGAGGCGCCTACGAGCAGTACTTC.